The 23 T cell receptor beta chains below were found in one sample sequenced in a study of regulatory T cells in long-lasting Graves disease. CDR3 regions were amplified by Arm-PCR using iRepertoire HTBI primers to build TCR beta libraries. In TCRdb, the multiplex PCR reads were re-called with MiXCR into one record per CDR3 protein. The data show hundreds of thousands of distinct CDR3 sequences, around 30% seen once. The time point was: persistent/refractory GD, antithyroid drugs over 5 years with positive TRAb. Isolated PBMC RNA provided the starting material for the TCR library. The input for sequencing was peripheral blood mononuclear cells (PBMCs), taken when the disease was refractory, from a patient treated with antithyroid drugs. These receptors came from a female donor with Graves disease.

This chain uses TRBV18 with TRBJ1-3; D might be TRBD1 (5 bases). The V gene lost 6 bases and the J gene lost 3 bases, with 15 bases spanning the gap. The CDR3 is 15 amino acids. The germline V gene encodes CDR1 KGHSH and CDR2 LQKENI. CDR3 residues: CASSRTGQGGNTIYF. CDR3 DNA sequence: TGTGCCAGCTCGAGGACCGGTCAGGGTGGAAACACCATATATTTT.

J is TRBJ1-5 and V is TRBV5-6; unclear D gene. CDR1 SGHDT and CDR2 YYEEEE come from the germline V gene. V dropped 0 bases and J dropped 5 bases, with 9 bases sitting between them. The CDR3 has 14 residues. The CDR3 sequence: CASSLGQTHQPQHF. CDR3 coding DNA: TGTGCCAGCAGCTTGGGACAAACCCATCAGCCCCAGCATTTT.

The rearrangement links TRBV7-3 to TRBJ2-5; a possible D gene is TRBD2 (6 bases). The CDR3 contains 13 residues. Germline lookup yields CDR1 SGHTA and CDR2 FQGTGA. Trimming left V 2 bases short and J 8 bases short, with 12 bases between. The CDR3 region is CASSLGSGKTQYF. The CDR3 nucleotides read TGTGCCAGCAGCTTAGGTAGCGGAAAAACCCAGTACTTC. The full variable domain, with the rest looked up from reference TRBV7-3 and TRBJ2-5, is GAGVSQTPSNKVTEKGKYVELRCDPISGHTALYWYRQSLGQGPEFLIYFQGTGAADDSGLPNDRFFAVRPEGSVSTLKIQRTERGDSAVYLCASSLGSGKTQYFGPGTRLLVL.

The rearrangement links TRBV19 to TRBJ1-1; possibly TRBD1 for D (6 bases). The CDR3 has 13 residues. Trimming removed 10 bases from V and 1 base from J, with 13 bases in between. CDR1 LNHDA and CDR2 SQIVND come from the germline V gene (reference sequence). DNA for the CDR3: TGTGCCACCCGGACAGTCTCGAACACTGAAGCTTTCTTT. Translation gives CATRTVSNTEAFF.

Turning to this clonotype: It is likely a read error: a sequence one base away is far more abundant. This chain links TRBV6-1 with TRBJ1-1, with D possibly being TRBD1 (5 bases). CDR1 MNHNS and CDR2 SASEGT come from the germline V gene. The CDR3 is 14 residues long. Trimming removed 7 bases at V and 1 base at J, with 13 bases between. The CDR3, as DNA: TGTGCCAGCACCTCCAGTAGGGGGAACACTGAAGCTTTCTTT. It codes for CASTSSRGNTEAFF.

In this sample, this clonotype turned up a few times. V gene TRBV7-2 combines with J gene TRBJ1-1; D call uncertain. This CDR3 has 12 residues. V was trimmed by 0 bases and J by 11 bases, leaving 10 bases between them. The V gene's germline CDR1 is SGHTA and CDR2 FQGNSA. CDR3 region: CASSLAHSSAFF. For the CDR3, the DNA is TGTGCCAGCAGCTTAGCCCATTCATCCGCTTTCTTT.

This clonotype showed up many times. The chain combines TRBV2 with TRBJ2-7, with 9 bases that match TRBD1. V was clipped by 6 bases and J by 0 bases; unmatched bases: 3. The CDR3 extends over 14 amino acids. Germline CDR1 SNHLY, CDR2 FYNNEI. The CDR3 reads CASRRQGDSYEQYF. In nucleotides, the CDR3 is TGTGCCAGCAGACGACAGGGGGACTCCTACGAGCAGTACTTC.

The rearrangement uses TRBV5-1 and TRBJ1-3; D ambiguous. V lost 3 bases to trimming and J lost 1 base, with 8 bases between them. The CDR3 length is 14 residues. The V gene's germline CDR1 is SGHRS and CDR2 YFSETQ. CDR3 residues: CASSYTSSGNTIYF. The CDR3 DNA reads as TGCGCCAGCAGCTACACTTCTTCTGGAAACACCATATATTTT.

Ten or more counts support this clonotype. CDR3 sequence: CASSGQINSPLHF. For the CDR3, the DNA is TGTGCCAGCAGCGGACAGATCAATTCACCCCTCCACTTT. The rearrangement links TRBV12-3 or TRBV12-4 to TRBJ1-6, with D possibly being TRBD1 (6 bases). The CDR3 consists of 13 residues. Trimming left V 6 bases short and J 7 bases short, with 10 bases between.

The J gene is TRBJ1-1, the V gene TRBV24-1; the D is unclear. This CDR3 contains 13 residues. The germline gives CDR1 KGHDR, CDR2 SFDVKD. V gave up 7 bases and J gave up 4 bases, with 12 bases separating them. The CDR3 nucleotides are TGTGCCACCAGCCAGGACGATTTCACTGAAGCTTTCTTT. Amino acids: CATSQDDFTEAFF.

This clonotype was seen ten or more times. The rearrangement joins TRBV2 to TRBJ2-7; D is ambiguous. This CDR3 has 14 residues. The V gene's germline CDR1 is SNHLY and CDR2 FYNNEI. Trimming took 3 bases from V and 5 from J, leaving 14 bases between them. Here the CDR3 DNA reads TGTGCCAGCAGTGACAACCCCCCGCGGCACGAGCAGTACTTC. This encodes CASSDNPPRHEQYF.

The V and J genes are TRBV5-1 and TRBJ1-4; no definite D call. CDR1 SGHRS and CDR2 YFSETQ come from the germline V gene. Trimming stripped 0 bases from V and 8 bases from J, with 11 bases between. The CDR3 totals 14 residues. CDR3 loop: CASSLGRVTEKLFF. The CDR3 nucleotides are TGCGCCAGCAGCTTGGGACGGGTAACAGAAAAACTGTTTTTT.

V usage is TRBV28 and J usage is TRBJ1-1; D gene unclear. Germline lookup yields CDR1 MDHEN and CDR2 SYDVKM. The CDR3 totals 15 residues. The ends were cut back, 5 bases at V and 1 base at J, with 14 bases in the middle. The CDR3 sequence is CASSRRAVQNTEAFF. Here the CDR3 DNA reads TGTGCCAGCAGTCGGAGGGCGGTGCAGAACACTGAAGCTTTCTTT.

This clonotype has a count of ten or more. This chain links TRBV30 with TRBJ1-1; tentative D call: TRBD1 (5 bases). The V gene's germline CDR1 is GTSNPN and CDR2 SVGIG (reference sequence). V gave up 1 base and J gave up 0 bases, with 6 bases separating them. The CDR3 is 13 residues long. The CDR3 region is CAWSGDLNTEAFF. DNA for the CDR3: TGTGCCTGGAGTGGGGACCTGAACACTGAAGCTTTCTTT.

A remark on this clonotype: This sequence may be a read error, since a much larger clone differs from it by one base. The chain links TRBV6-1 to TRBJ2-7, with 7 bases matching TRBD2. This CDR3 contains 13 residues. Germline CDR1 and CDR2: MNHNS and SASEGT. Losses at the gene ends were 6 bases for V and 6 bases for J; bases not matched to a gene: 8. The CDR3 reads CASRLVGGPEQYF. For the CDR3, the DNA is TGTGCCAGCAGACTAGTGGGAGGGCCCGAGCAGTACTTC.

This clonotype was detected ten times or more. The gene calls are TRBV12-3 or TRBV12-4 and TRBJ2-5; D might be TRBD1 (6 bases). Trimming shortened V by 5 bases and J by 1 base, and 11 bases separated the two germline ends. The CDR3 is 14 residues long. CDR3 amino acids: CASSAQGPQETQYF. The CDR3 bases are TGTGCCAGCAGTGCGCAGGGGCCCCAAGAGACCCAGTACTTC.

This clonotype was picked up a small number of times. The gene calls are TRBV6-2 or TRBV6-3 and TRBJ2-1; D remains ambiguous. The V end lost 5 bases, the J end lost 7 bases, and 12 bases lay between the germline ends. The CDR3 has 13 residues. From germline, CDR1 is MNHEY and CDR2 SVGEGT. The CDR3 loop is CASSEEVQNEQFF. As DNA, the CDR3 is TGTGCCAGCAGTGAAGAGGTCCAGAATGAGCAGTTCTTC.

A few counts support this clonotype. This sequence joins TRBV27 and TRBJ2-7; D may be TRBD1 (6 bases). V was shortened by 3 bases and J by 0 bases, with 12 bases between the two germline ends. Germline values: CDR1 MNHEY, CDR2 SMNVEV (reference sequence). The CDR3 is 15 residues long. Here the CDR3 DNA reads TGTGCCAGCAGTTTTTTACAGGGCGCCTCCTACGAGCAGTACTTC. It codes for CASSFLQGASYEQYF.

V usage is TRBV10-1 and J usage is TRBJ1-3; the D gene is possibly TRBD1 (5 bases). CDR1 and CDR2 (germline): WNHNN, SYGVQD (reference sequence). Trimming cost V 0 bases and J 2 bases, with 11 bases left between them. The CDR3 is 16 residues long. The CDR3 loop is CASSESGGTAGNTIYF. The CDR3 DNA is TGCGCCAGCAGTGAGTCAGGAGGGACCGCTGGAAACACCATATATTTT.

J is TRBJ2-7 and V is TRBV7-6; 14 bases fit TRBD2. V lost 0 bases, J lost 3 bases, and 10 bases stayed unmatched. The germline gives CDR1 SGHVS, CDR2 FNYEAQ. The CDR3 is 19 residues long. The CDR3 is CASSLAPGLAGVTRYEQYF. The DNA of the CDR3 is TGTGCCAGCAGCTTAGCACCGGGACTAGCGGGAGTTACGCGCTACGAGCAGTACTTC.

The chain joins TRBV27 to TRBJ2-3; D possibly corresponds to TRBD1 (6 bases). Trimming pared 6 bases from V and 6 bases from J, leaving 22 bases between. Germline CDR1 is MNHEY and CDR2 is SMNVEV (reference sequence). This CDR3 contains 16 residues. The CDR3 loop is CASRAGTLGLSDTQYF. The CDR3 nucleotides are TGTGCCAGCAGGGCCGGGACACTAGGTCTGTCTGATACGCAGTATTTT.

The chain employs TRBV19 and TRBJ2-2; D gene unclear. The germline CDR1 and CDR2 sequences are LNHDA and SQIVND (reference sequence). Trimming took off 3 bases at V and 5 bases at J, with 7 bases between the two ends. This CDR3 comprises 13 residues. The CDR3 DNA follows: TGTGCCAGTAGTATTGATCGGACCGGGGAGCTGTTTTTT. Encoded protein: CASSIDRTGELFF.

In the case of this clonotype: A clone one base away is much larger, so this may be a read error. This chain joins TRBV6-1 and TRBJ2-5; tentative D call: TRBD2 (6 bases). Germline CDR1 reads MNHNS; CDR2 reads SASEGT. There are 14 residues in the CDR3. The CDR3 is CASTHSQRVETQCF. CDR3 bases: TGTGCCAGCACCCACTCACAGCGGGTTGAGACCCAGTGCTTC.